This T cell receptor (beta chain) stems from a study of blood T cell repertoires in COVID-19. Study processing details: Reference gene primer amplification yielded estimated nucleated cell counts. The data were produced by immunoSEQ multiplex PCR, yet TCRdb's version contains in-frame clones alone and is incomplete. V and J calls and clone size follow that table, whereas D and trimming were derived from the DNA. This sample yields 100,000 to 150,000 clones, of which around 85% are seen a single time; 3.2% belongs to the top ten. Between the trimmed V and J ends, which lost 6 bases and 5 bases, there was a span of 15 bases. CDR1 and CDR2 (germline): SGHRS, YFSETQ. This CDR3 contains 14 residues.

The chain employs TRBV5-1 and TRBJ2-1, with D possibly being TRBD2 (7 bases). The sequenced sample was peripheral blood. The receptor comes from a woman of 80 years or more with COVID-19, enrolled during active disease. CDR3 nucleotide sequence: TGCGCCAGCAACAGCCTCGGGGGGCACAATGAGCAGTTCTTC. Translated: CASNSLGGHNEQFF. Filled out from reference TRBV5-1 and TRBJ2-1, the complete variable domain reads KAGVTQTPRYLIKTRGQQVTLSCSPISGHRSVSWYQQTPGQGLQFLFEYFSETQRNKGNFPGRFSGRQFSNSRSEMNVSTLELGDSALYLCASNSLGGHNEQFFGPGTRLTVL.